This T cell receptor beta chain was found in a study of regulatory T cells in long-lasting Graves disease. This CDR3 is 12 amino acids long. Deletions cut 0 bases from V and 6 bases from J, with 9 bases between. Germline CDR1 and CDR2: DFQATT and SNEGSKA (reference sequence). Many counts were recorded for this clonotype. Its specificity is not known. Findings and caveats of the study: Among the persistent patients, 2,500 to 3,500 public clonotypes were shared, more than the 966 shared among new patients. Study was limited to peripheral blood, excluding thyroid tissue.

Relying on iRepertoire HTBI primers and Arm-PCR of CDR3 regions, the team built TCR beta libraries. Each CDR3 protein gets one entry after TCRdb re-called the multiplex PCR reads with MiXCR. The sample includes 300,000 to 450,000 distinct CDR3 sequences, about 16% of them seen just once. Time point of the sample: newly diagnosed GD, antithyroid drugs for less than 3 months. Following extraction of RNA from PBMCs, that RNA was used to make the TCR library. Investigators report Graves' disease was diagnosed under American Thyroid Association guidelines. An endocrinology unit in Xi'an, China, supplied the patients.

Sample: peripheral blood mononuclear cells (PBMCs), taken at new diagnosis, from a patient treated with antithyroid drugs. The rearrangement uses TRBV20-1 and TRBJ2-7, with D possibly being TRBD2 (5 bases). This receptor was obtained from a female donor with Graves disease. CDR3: CSARETIGEQYF. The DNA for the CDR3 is TGCAGTGCTAGAGAGACTATCGGCGAGCAGTACTTC.